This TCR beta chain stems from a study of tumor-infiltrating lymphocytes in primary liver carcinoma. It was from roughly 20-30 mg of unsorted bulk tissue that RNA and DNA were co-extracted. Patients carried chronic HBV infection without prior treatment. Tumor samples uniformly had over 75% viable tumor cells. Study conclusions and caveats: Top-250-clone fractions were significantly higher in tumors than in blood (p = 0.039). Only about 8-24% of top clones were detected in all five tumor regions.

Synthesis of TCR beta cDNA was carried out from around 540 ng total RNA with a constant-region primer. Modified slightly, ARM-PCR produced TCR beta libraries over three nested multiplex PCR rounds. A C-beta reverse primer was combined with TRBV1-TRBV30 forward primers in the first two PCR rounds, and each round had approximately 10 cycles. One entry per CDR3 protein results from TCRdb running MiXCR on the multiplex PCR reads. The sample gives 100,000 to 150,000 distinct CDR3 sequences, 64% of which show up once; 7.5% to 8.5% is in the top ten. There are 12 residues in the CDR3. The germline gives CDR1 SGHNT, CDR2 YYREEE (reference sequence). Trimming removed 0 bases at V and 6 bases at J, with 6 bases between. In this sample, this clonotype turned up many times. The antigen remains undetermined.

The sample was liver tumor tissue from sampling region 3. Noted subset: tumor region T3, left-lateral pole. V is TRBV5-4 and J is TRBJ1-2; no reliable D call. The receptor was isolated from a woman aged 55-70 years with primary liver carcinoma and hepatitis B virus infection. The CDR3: CASSLEIDGYTF. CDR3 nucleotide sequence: TGTGCCAGCAGCTTGGAGATCGATGGCTACACCTTC. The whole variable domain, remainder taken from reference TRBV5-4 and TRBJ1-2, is ETGVTQSPTHLIKTRGQQVTLRCSSQSGHNTVSWYQQALGQGPQFIFQYYREEENGRGNFPPRFSGLQFPNYSSELNVNALELDDSALYLCASSLEIDGYTFGSGTRLTVV.